The present T cell receptor beta chain was sequenced within a study of blood T cell repertoires in COVID-19. Data came from immunoSEQ multiplex PCR; TCRdb stores just in-frame clones and leaves some out. The table records tens of thousands of clones, approximately 90% of them present only once. The sequence came from a man aged 70 or older with active COVID-19. Sequencing was carried out using peripheral blood.

The CDR3 DNA reads TGTGCCAGCAGTTCCCGCGGGGCCCGGCCAGATACGCAGTATTTT. It codes for CASSSRGARPDTQYF. This chain uses TRBV28 with TRBJ2-3; perhaps TRBD2 as D (6 bases). CDR1 is MDHEN and CDR2 is SYDVKM in the germline V gene. The V end was cut by 4 bases, the J end by 4 bases, with 15 bases between. The CDR3 runs to 15 residues.